This T cell receptor (beta chain) was identified in a study of cytomegalovirus exposure and HLA in healthy donors. Study observations and caveats: Rarity held for most TCR sequences, but there were some public TCRs that occurred in many donors.

CDR3 size: 15 residues. Germline V CDR1 and CDR2: LGHNA, YNFKEQ. Trimming left V 4 bases short and J 6 bases short, with 17 bases between. 13 Jbeta primers and 60 Vbeta primers were used for the PCR. Data came from immunoSEQ multiplex PCR; TCRdb stores just in-frame clones and leaves some out. This sample has 160,000 or so clones, with approximately 74% found just once. Concerning this clone itself: The antigen is undetermined.

The rearrangement uses TRBV4-2 and TRBJ2-3; the D gene is possibly TRBD2 (7 bases). This receptor was taken from a young woman in good health and CMV-seronegative. The sequenced sample was PBMCs. Here the CDR3 reads CASSLLSGGGDTQYF. The DNA of the CDR3 is TGTGCCAGCAGCCTACTGTCGGGGGGCGGGGATACGCAGTATTTT.